This TCR beta chain emerged from a study of response to subunit inactivated influenza vaccine. V dropped 6 bases and J dropped 0; count of bases not matched to a gene: 7. The CDR3 runs 16 residues. The germline CDR1 and CDR2 sequences are MDHEN and SYDVKM. Remarks on this clonotype: Its antigen is unknown.

Study observations and caveats: T cells newly recruited by each seasonal influenza vaccination are few, the authors suggested.

TCRdb processed the RT-PCR reads anew with MiXCR; each CDR3 protein has one entry. Among over 150,000 distinct CDR3 sequences listed, about 10% were seen once. This sequence was found in a man between 50 and 70 years old who received an inactivated influenza vaccine. The sample consisted of CD8+ T cells sorted from PBMCs, taken 23 months after vaccination. The chain couples TRBV28 to TRBJ2-1; 8 bases line up with TRBD1. The CDR3, as DNA: TGTGCCAGCAGAACGACAGGGGAGGCCTCCTACAATGAGCAGTTCTTC. This translates into CASRTTGEASYNEQFF.